This entry features one TCR beta chain sequence. Its antigen is undetermined. Some clones are missing from TCRdb's copy, which holds only in-frame ones; the method was immunoSEQ multiplex PCR. The sample shows roughly 70,000 clones, roughly 93% of them seen only once. This specimen belongs to a study of siplizumab effects on memory and regulatory T cells. The study's findings and limits: Roughly 75-96% of proliferating clones (CD4+ or CD8+) could not be assigned a naive or memory phenotype.

After removal of 6 bases from V and 5 bases from J, the junction contained 4 bases not matched to a gene. Germline V gene sequence: CDR1 SQVTM, CDR2 ANQGSEA. The CDR3 has 12 amino acids. The chain couples TRBV29-1 to TRBJ2-5, with 9 bases aligning to TRBD1. This TCR derives from a human donor in good health. Sequenced input: CD8+ T cells sorted from blood. The CDR3: CSVDRGLETQYF. Written as DNA, the CDR3 is TGCAGCGTAGACAGGGGGTTGGAGACCCAGTACTTC.